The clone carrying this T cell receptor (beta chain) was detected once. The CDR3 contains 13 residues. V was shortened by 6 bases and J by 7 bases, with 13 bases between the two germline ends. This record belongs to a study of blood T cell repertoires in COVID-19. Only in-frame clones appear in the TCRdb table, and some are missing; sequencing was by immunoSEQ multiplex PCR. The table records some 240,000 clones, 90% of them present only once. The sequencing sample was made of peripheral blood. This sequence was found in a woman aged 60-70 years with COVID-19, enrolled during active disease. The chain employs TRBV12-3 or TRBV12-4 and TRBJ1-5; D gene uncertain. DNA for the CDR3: TGTGCCAGCAGGGGATCGGGGAGCCAGCCCCAGCATTTT. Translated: CASRGSGSQPQHF.